The 5 T cell receptor beta chains below all came from one sample that was sequenced in a study of cytomegalovirus exposure and HLA in healthy donors. PCR primers comprised 60 Vbeta and 13 Jbeta primers. Produced via immunoSEQ multiplex PCR; TCRdb's table is partial and in-frame only. Here the sample spans fewer than 100,000 clones, over 75% being singletons. Sequencing was performed on PBMCs. These receptors all come from a male donor in good health and CMV-seropositive.

This rearrangement joins TRBV2 to TRBJ2-7, with D possibly TRBD2 on 6 matching bases. Trimming removed 7 bases at V and 2 bases at J, with 9 bases between. The CDR3 covers 12 residues. Per the germline V gene, CDR1 is SNHLY and CDR2 is FYNNEI. The CDR3 reads CASIGGAYEQYF. The CDR3 coding sequence is TGTGCCAGCATCGGCGGGGCCTACGAGCAGTACTTC. The complete variable domain, with remaining parts taken from reference TRBV2 and TRBJ2-7, reads EPEVTQTPSHQVTQMGQEVILRCVPISNHLYFYWYRQILGQKVEFLVSFYNNEISEKSEIFDDQFSVERPDGSNFTLKIRSTKLEDSAMYFCASIGGAYEQYFGPGTRLTVT.

The CDR3 nucleotides read TGTGCCAGCAGCTTAGCGAGGGCTCAGCCCCAGCATTTT. It specifies CASSLARAQPQHF. This chain connects TRBV7-2 to TRBJ1-5; D gene unclear. There are 13 residues in the CDR3. Germline CDR1 SGHTA, CDR2 FQGNSA. Trimming left V 0 bases short and J 6 bases short, with 6 bases between.

The chain carries TRBV9 and TRBJ2-7; possibly TRBD1 for D (6 bases). Germline CDR1 SGDLS, CDR2 YYNGEE. The CDR3 consists of 14 residues. The V end was cut by 0 bases, the J end by 7 bases, with 14 bases between. CDR3: CASSVGLPQGEQYF. In nucleotides, the CDR3 is TGTGCCAGCAGCGTAGGTCTACCCCAGGGGGAGCAGTACTTC.

The chain couples TRBV4-1 to TRBJ1-1; no firm D call. Germline CDR1 is MGHRA and CDR2 is YSYEKL. CDR3 length: 14 residues. V lost 0 bases and J lost 5, with 10 bases in between. The CDR3 spells CASSQDSAWTEAFF. DNA for the CDR3: TGCGCCAGCAGCCAAGACAGTGCTTGGACTGAAGCTTTCTTT.

V gene TRBV5-1 combines with J gene TRBJ2-1; TRBD2 is a possible D gene (6 bases). Trimming stripped 2 bases from V and 8 bases from J, with 14 bases between. CDR1 is SGHRS, CDR2 YFSETQ, per germline. The CDR3 extends over 14 amino acids. CDR3 sequence: CASSLLEPGDEQFF. The CDR3 DNA follows: TGCGCCAGCAGCTTACTGGAGCCGGGGGATGAGCAGTTCTTC.